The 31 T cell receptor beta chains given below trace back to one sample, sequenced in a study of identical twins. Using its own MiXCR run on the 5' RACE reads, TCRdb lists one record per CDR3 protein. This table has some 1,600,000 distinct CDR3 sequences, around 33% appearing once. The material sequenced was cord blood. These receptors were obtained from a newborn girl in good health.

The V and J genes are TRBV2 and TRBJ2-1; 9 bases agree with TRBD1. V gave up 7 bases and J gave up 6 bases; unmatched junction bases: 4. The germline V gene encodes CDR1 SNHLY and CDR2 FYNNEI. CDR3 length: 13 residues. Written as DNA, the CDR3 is TGTGCCAGCAACAGGGGGCGAGGCAATGAGCAGTTCTTC. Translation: CASNRGRGNEQFF.

CDR3 in DNA: TGCGCCAGCAGCTTGACAGCATATACGCAGTATTTT. Its translation is CASSLTAYTQYF. This chain joins TRBV5-1 and TRBJ2-3; D unresolved. CDR1 SGHRS and CDR2 YFSETQ come from the germline V gene. The V and J ends lost 1 base and 7 bases respectively, with 7 bases between them. The CDR3 sequence is 12 residues long.

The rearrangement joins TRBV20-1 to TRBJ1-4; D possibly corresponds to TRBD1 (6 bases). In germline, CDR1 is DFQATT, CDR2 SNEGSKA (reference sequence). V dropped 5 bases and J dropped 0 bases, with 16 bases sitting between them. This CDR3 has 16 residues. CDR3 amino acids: CSAWTASFATNEKLFF. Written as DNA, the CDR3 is TGCAGTGCTTGGACAGCCAGCTTTGCAACTAATGAAAAACTGTTTTTT.

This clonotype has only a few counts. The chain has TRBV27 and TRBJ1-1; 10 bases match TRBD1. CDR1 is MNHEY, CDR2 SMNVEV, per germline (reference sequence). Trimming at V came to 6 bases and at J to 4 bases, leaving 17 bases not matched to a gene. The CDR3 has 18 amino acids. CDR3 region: CASSRDRGYLLMGTEAFF. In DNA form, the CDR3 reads TGTGCCAGCAGCCGGGACAGGGGCTATCTCTTGATGGGCACTGAAGCTTTCTTT.

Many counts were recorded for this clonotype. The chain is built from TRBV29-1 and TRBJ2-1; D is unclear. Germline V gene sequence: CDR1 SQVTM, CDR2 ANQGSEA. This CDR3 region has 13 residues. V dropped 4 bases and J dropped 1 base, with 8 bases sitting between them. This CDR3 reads CSVAGGSYNEQFF. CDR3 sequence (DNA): TGCAGCGTTGCCGGCGGATCCTACAATGAGCAGTTCTTC.

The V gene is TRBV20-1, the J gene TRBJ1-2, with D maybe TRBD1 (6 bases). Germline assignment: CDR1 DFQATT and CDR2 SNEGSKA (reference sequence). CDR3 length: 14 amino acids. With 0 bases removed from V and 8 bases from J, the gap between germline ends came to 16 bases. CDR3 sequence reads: CSARDTRGAGGYTF. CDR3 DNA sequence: TGCAGTGCTAGAGATACCCGGGGGGCCGGAGGCTACACCTTC.

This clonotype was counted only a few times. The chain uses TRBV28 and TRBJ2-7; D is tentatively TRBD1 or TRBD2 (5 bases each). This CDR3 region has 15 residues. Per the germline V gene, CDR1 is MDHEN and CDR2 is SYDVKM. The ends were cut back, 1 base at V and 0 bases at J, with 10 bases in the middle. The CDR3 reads CASSLSGAASYEQYF. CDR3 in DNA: TGTGCCAGCAGTTTATCCGGGGCCGCCTCCTACGAGCAGTACTTC.

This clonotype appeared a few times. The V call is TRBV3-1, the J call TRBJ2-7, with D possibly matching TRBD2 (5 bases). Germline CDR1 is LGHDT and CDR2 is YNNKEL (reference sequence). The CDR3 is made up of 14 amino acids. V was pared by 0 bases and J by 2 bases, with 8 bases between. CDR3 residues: CASSQDSDTYEQYF. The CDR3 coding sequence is TGTGCCAGCAGCCAAGATAGCGACACCTACGAGCAGTACTTC.

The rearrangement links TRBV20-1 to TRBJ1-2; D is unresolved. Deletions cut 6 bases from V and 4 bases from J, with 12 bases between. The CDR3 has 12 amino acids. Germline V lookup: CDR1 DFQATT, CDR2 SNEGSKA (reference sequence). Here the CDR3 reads CSATDGLYGYTF. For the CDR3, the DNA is TGCAGTGCGACGGACGGCCTCTATGGCTACACCTTC.

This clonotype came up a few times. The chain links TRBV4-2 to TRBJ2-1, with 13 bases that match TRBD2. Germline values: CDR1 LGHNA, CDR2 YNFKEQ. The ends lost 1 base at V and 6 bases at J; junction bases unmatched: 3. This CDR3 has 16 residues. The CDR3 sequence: CASSQVTSGGANEQFF. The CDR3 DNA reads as TGTGCCAGCAGCCAAGTTACTAGCGGGGGGGCCAATGAGCAGTTCTTC.

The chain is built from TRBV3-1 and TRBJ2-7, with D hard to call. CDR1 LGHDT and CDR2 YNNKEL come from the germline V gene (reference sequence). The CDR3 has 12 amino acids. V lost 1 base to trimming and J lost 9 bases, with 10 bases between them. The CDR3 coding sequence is TGTGCCAGCAGCCAAGGTCGAGTCGGGCAGTACTTC. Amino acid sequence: CASSQGRVGQYF.

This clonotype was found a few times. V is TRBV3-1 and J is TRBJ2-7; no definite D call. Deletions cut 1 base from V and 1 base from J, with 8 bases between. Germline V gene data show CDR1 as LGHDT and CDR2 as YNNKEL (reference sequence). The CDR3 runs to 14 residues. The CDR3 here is CASSQGVPSYEQYF. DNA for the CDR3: TGTGCCAGCAGCCAAGGGGTCCCTTCCTACGAGCAGTACTTC.

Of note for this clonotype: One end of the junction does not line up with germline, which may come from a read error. Here the CDR3 reads CTSSSTSGSDDEQYF. CDR3 nucleotide sequence: TGTACCAGCAGCTCCACTAGCGGGAGCGACGACGAGCAGTACTTC. The chain carries TRBV7-9 and TRBJ2-5; TRBD2 aligns across 11 bases. The J call is doubtful: the DNA matches TRBJ2-7 better. This CDR3 region has 15 residues. Looked up from germline, CDR1 is SEHNR and CDR2 is FQNEAQ (reference sequence).

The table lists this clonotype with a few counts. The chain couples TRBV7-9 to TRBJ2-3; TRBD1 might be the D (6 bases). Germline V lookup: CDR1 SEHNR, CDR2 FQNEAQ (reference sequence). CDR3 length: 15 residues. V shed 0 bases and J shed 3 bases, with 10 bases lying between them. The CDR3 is CASSLATGITDTQYF. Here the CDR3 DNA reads TGTGCCAGCAGCTTAGCTACAGGGATAACAGATACGCAGTATTTT.

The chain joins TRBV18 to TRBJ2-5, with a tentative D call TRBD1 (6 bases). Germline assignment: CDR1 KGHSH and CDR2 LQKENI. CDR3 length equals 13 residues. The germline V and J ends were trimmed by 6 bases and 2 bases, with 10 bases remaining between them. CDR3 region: CASSGTKQETQYF. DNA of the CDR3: TGTGCCAGCTCGGGGACAAAGCAAGAGACCCAGTACTTC.

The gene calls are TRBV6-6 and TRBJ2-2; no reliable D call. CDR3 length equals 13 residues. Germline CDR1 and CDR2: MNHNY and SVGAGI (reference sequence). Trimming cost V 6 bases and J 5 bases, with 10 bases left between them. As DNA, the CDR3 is TGTGCCAGCAGGCACCCTTCAACCGGGGAGCTGTTTTTT. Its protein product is CASRHPSTGELFF.

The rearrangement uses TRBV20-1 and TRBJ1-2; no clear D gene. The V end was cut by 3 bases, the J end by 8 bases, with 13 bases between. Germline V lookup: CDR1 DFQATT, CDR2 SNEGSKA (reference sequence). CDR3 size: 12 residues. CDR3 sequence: CSASAAIQGYTF. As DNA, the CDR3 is TGCAGTGCTAGCGCGGCCATACAGGGCTACACCTTC.

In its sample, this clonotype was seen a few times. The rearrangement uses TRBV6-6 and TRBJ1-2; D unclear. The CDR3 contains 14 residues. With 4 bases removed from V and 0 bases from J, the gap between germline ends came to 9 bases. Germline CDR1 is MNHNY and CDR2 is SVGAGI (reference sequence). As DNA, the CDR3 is TGTGCCAGCAGTTTAATGGCAACTAACTATGGCTACACCTTC. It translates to CASSLMATNYGYTF.

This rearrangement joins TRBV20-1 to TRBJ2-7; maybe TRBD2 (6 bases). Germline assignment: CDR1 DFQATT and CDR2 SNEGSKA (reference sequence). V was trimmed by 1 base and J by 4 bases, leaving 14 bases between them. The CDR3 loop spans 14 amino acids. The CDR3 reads CSARGQRRGYEQYF. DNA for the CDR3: TGCAGTGCTAGAGGCCAGCGGAGGGGTTACGAGCAGTACTTC.

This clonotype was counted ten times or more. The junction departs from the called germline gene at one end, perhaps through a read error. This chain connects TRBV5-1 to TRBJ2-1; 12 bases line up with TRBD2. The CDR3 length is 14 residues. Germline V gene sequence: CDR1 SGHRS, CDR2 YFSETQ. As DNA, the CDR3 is TGTGCCAGCAGTTTACTAGCGGGAGGCAATGAGCAGTTCTTC. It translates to CASSLLAGGNEQFF.

The CDR3 DNA follows: TGTGCCAGCAATGGAGGGTTCACCTACGAGCAGTACTTC. Protein sequence: CASNGGFTYEQYF. The rearrangement links TRBV28 to TRBJ2-7; D is perhaps TRBD2 (6 bases). CDR1 and CDR2 (germline): MDHEN, SYDVKM. The CDR3 has 13 amino acids. The V and J ends lost 7 bases and 2 bases respectively, with 12 bases between them.

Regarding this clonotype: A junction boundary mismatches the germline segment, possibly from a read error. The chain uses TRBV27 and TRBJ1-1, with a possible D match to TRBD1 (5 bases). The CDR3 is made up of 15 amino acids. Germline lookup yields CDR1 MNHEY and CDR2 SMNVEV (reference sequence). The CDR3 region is CAGSLLGQGNTEAFF. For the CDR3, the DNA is TGTGCCGGCAGTTTATTAGGGCAGGGGAACACTGAAGCTTTCTTT.

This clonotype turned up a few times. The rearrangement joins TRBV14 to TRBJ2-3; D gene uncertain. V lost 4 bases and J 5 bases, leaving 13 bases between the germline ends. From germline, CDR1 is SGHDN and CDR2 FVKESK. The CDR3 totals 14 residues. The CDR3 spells CASSPFLVGDTQYF. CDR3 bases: TGTGCCAGCAGCCCGTTTCTAGTTGGAGATACGCAGTATTTT.

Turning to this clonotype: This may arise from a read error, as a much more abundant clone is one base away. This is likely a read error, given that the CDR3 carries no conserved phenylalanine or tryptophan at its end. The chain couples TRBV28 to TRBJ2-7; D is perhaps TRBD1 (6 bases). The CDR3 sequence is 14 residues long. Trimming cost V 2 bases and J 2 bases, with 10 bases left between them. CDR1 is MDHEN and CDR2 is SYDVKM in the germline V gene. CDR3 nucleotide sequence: TGTGCCAGCAGTTTAGGACAGACCACCTACGAGCAGTACTTA. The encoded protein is CASSLGQTTYEQYL.

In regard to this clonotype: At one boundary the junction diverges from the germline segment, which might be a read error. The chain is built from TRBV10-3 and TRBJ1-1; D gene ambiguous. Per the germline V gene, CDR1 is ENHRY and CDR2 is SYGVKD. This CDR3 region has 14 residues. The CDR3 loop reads CAVSDVRPGTEAFF. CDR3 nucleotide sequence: TGTGCCGTCAGTGACGTCCGACCCGGCACTGAAGCTTTCTTT.

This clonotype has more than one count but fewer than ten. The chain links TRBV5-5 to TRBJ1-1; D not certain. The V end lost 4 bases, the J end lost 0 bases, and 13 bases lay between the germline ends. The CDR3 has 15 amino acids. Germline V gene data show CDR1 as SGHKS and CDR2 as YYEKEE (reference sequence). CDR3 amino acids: CASSPLSGMNTEAFF. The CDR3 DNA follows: TGTGCCAGCAGCCCCCTGTCGGGGATGAACACTGAAGCTTTCTTT.

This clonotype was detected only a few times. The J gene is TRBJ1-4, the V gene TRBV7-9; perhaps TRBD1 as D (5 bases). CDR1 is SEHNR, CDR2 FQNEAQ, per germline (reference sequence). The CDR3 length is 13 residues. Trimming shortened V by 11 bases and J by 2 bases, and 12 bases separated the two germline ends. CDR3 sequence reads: CAVLTVTNEKLFF. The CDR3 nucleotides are TGTGCCGTGCTGACAGTGACTAATGAAAAACTGTTTTTT.

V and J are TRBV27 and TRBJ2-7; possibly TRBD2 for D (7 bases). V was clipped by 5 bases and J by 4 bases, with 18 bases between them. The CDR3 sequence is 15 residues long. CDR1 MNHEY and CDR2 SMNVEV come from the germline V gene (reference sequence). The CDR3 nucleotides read TGTGCCAGCAGTCCCGATGGGGGGGGGCCTTACGAGCAGTACTTC. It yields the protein CASSPDGGGPYEQYF.

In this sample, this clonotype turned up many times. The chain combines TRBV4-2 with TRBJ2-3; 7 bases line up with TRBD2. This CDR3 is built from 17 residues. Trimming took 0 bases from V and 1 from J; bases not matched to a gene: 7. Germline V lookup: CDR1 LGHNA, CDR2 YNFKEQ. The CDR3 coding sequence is TGTGCCAGCAGCCAAGAGCTAGCGGCTCTCCGCACAGATACGCAGTATTTT. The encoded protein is CASSQELAALRTDTQYF.

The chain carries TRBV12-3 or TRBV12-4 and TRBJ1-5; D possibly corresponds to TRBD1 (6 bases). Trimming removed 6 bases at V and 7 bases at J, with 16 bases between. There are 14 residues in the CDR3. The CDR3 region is CASSPRGESQPQHF. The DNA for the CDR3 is TGTGCCAGCAGCCCAAGGGGGGAATCCCAGCCCCAGCATTTT.

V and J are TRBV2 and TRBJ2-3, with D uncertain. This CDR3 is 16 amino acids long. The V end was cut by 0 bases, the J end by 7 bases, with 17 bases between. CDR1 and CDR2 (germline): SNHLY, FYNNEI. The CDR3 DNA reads TGTGCCAGCAGTGAAGCGAGGAATTACGGATCCTATACGCAGTATTTT. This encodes CASSEARNYGSYTQYF.